Listed below are T cell receptor beta chains from one sample, sequenced in a study of OX40 agonist ivuxolimab in advanced cancers. Using immunoSEQ multiplex PCR, the repertoire was profiled, and TCRdb retains in-frame clones only, with some absent. This sample yields roughly 80,000 clones, of which around nine tenths are seen a single time; under 0.4% belongs to the top ten. Sequences were derived from CD4+ or CD8+ T cells sorted from blood, sampled in a trial of the OX40 agonist ivuxolimab. These receptors were obtained from an adult with an advanced solid tumor such as melanoma, head and neck, liver or kidney cancer. CDR3s include the opening cysteine and the closing phenylalanine or tryptophan. Fields, in order: clone size, D gene, J gene, V gene, CDR3 DNA, CDR3 protein. The D gene is left open where the match is weak. Size values are once, few and many counts, or a class for expanded clones, and some rows have none.

- | - | TRBJ1-4 | TRBV18 | TGTGCCAGCTCACCACGGGCTGGACTTGCAACTAATGAAAAACTGTTTTTT | CASSPRAGLATNEKLFF
- | - | TRBJ2-7 | TRBV20-1 | TGCAGTGCTAGTTATACCTACGAGCAGTACTTC | CSASYTYEQYF
- | - | TRBJ1-1 | TRBV5-1 | TGCGCCAGCAGCTTGGAGGCTATGAACACTGAAGCTTTCTTT | CASSLEAMNTEAFF
- | TRBD1 | TRBJ1-1 | TRBV5-4 | TGTGCCAGCAGCTTGTCCACAGGGGTCCCCACTGAAGCTTTCTTT | CASSLSTGVPTEAFF
- | - | TRBJ2-7 | TRBV11-3 | TGTGCCAGCACGAGCTCCTACGAGCAGTACTTC | CASTSSYEQYF
- | - | TRBJ1-1 | TRBV19 | TGTGCCAGTAGTATAGGAAGGGGAATTCCTGAAGCTTTCTTT | CASSIGRGIPEAFF
- | - | TRBJ1-6 | TRBV2 | TGTGCCAGTACCAGGGGTAGCTCCTATAATTCACCCCTCCACTTT | CASTRGSSYNSPLHF
- | - | TRBJ2-3 | TRBV6-5 | TGTGCCAGCAGTCGCAAGGTAGCGGGCACAGATACGCAGTATTTT | CASSRKVAGTDTQYF
once | - | TRBJ2-1 | TRBV6-6 | TGTGCCAGCAGCCGGGGTCAGCCACTGTCGAATGAGCAGTTCTTC | CASSRGQPLSNEQFF
- | TRBD2 | TRBJ2-5 | TRBV7-9 | TGTGCCAGCAGCGAGGGACTAGCGGGACCCGGGGGGCCAGAGACCCAGTACTTC | CASSEGLAGPGGPETQYF
- | - | TRBJ2-7 | TRBV7-9 | TGTGCCAGCAGCTTTTCCCAGGGTCACGAGCAGTACTTC | CASSFSQGHEQYF
- | TRBD1 | TRBJ2-7 | TRBV2 | TGTGCCAGCAGTGGGTCGGACAGGGGGCTGGACGAGCAGTACTTC | CASSGSDRGLDEQYF
- | - | TRBJ2-2 | TRBV19 | TGTGCCAGTAGTGGGAAGGGGGTTTACACCGGGGAGCTGTTTTTT | CASSGKGVYTGELFF
- | TRBD2 | TRBJ2-5 | TRBV14 | TGTGCCAGCAGCCAAAAATTAACCTCGGGACTACTAGAAGAGACCCAGTACTTC | CASSQKLTSGLLEETQYF
- | - | TRBJ1-2 | TRBV5-1 | TGCGCCAGCAGCTTGTTAGCAGACTATGGCTACACCTTC | CASSLLADYGYTF
- | - | TRBJ2-3 | TRBV6-4 | TGTGCCAGCAGTGATAGTTACTCTGCCACAGATACGCAGTATTTT | CASSDSYSATDTQYF
- | - | TRBJ2-1 | TRBV19 | TGTGCCAGTAGTATTCGGTGGACCCTTCCCTACAATGAGCAGTTCTTC | CASSIRWTLPYNEQFF
- | TRBD1 | TRBJ2-2 | TRBV7-2 | TGTGCCAGCAGCTTAGGGGGACAGGGTATGACCGGGGAGCTGTTTTTT | CASSLGGQGMTGELFF
- | - | TRBJ2-4 | TRBV2 | TGTGCCAGCACCGACTCAAGCGGAAGACTAGCCAAAAACATTCAGTACTTC | CASTDSSGRLAKNIQYF
- | - | TRBJ1-2 | TRBV10-3 | TGTGCCATCAGTGAGTCTGGAGCAAACTATGGCTACACCTTC | CAISESGANYGYTF
- | TRBD2 | TRBJ2-1 | TRBV11-3 | TGTGCCAGCAGCAGATACCAGGGACTAGCGTCAAGCTCCTACAATGAGCAGTTCTTC | CASSRYQGLASSSYNEQFF
- | TRBD1 | TRBJ1-4 | TRBV19 | TGTGCCAGTAGTACCGGACAGGGGACTGAAAAACTGTTTTTT | CASSTGQGTEKLFF
- | TRBD1 | TRBJ1-3 | TRBV18 | TGTGCCAGCTCTCCCACAGGGGGTGTCACTGGAAACACCATATATTTT | CASSPTGGVTGNTIYF
- | - | TRBJ1-1 | TRBV30 | TGTGCCTGGAGCCTACTAGGGAACCAAGCTTTCTTT | CAWSLLGNQAFF
- | - | TRBJ2-7 | TRBV25-1 | TGTGCCAGCAGGGGGACGCCGGTCGAGCAGTACTTC | CASRGTPVEQYF
- | - | TRBJ2-7 | TRBV7-2 | TGTGCCAGCAGCTTAGTGGGGAACTACGAGCAGTACTTC | CASSLVGNYEQYF
- | - | TRBJ2-2 | TRBV28 | TGTGCCAGCAGTCTCGTGGATTACACCGGGGAGCTGTTTTTT | CASSLVDYTGELFF
- | - | TRBJ2-5 | TRBV9 | TGTGCCAGCAGCGTAGGAGGCGCTAGCGTCCAAGAGACCCAGTACTTC | CASSVGGASVQETQYF
- | - | TRBJ2-3 | TRBV11-2 | TGTGCCAGCAGCGCCCCGGGGCATGCACTCGGTACGCAGTATTTT | CASSAPGHALGTQYF
- | TRBD1 | TRBJ2-6 | TRBV6-1 | TGTGCCAGCAGTGCATTAAATACAGGGGCAGACTCTGGGGCCAACGTCCTGACTTTC | CASSALNTGADSGANVLTF
- | TRBD2 | TRBJ2-7 | TRBV28 | TGTGCCAGCAGTTTTGCCGGGCTAGCGGATATTTACGAGCAGTACTTC | CASSFAGLADIYEQYF
once | - | TRBJ2-3 | TRBV7-9 | TGTGCCAGCAGCTTTAGGCCCGAACCCGGAACCCACAAAGATACGCAGTATTTT | CASSFRPEPGTHKDTQYF
- | TRBD2 | TRBJ2-1 | TRBV19 | TGTGCCAGTAGTAGTCGGGGATTAGCGGGAGTTAAGGGATCCTACAATGAGCAGTTCTTC | CASSSRGLAGVKGSYNEQFF
once | TRBD2 | TRBJ2-7 | TRBV19 | TGTGCCAGTAGCGGGAGGGACCTCTACGAGCAGTACTTC | CASSGRDLYEQYF
few | TRBD2 | TRBJ2-1 | TRBV19 | TGTGCCAGTAGAAGGAATCTAGCGGGAGGGAGGGATGAGCAGTTCTTC | CASRRNLAGGRDEQFF
once | TRBD2 | TRBJ2-1 | TRBV6-6 | TGTGCCAGCAGCTCGCTCGGGACTAGCGGGAGGAATGAGCAGTTCTTC | CASSSLGTSGRNEQFF
- | - | TRBJ2-2 | TRBV19 | TGTGCCAGTAGTATAGCTCAACCGGGACTTAACACCGGGGAGCTGTTTTTT | CASSIAQPGLNTGELFF
- | - | TRBJ2-3 | TRBV10-1 | TGCGCCAGCAGTGCCAAGGCCGGGGGTGGTACGCAGTATTTT | CASSAKAGGGTQYF
- | TRBD2 | TRBJ2-3 | TRBV9 | TGTGCCAGCAAGTCGCGGGAGGGTGCAGATACGCAGTATTTT | CASKSREGADTQYF
- | - | TRBJ2-4 | TRBV19 | TGTGCCAGTAGTGACCCCCGGATCTCAAAAAACATTCAGTACTTC | CASSDPRISKNIQYF
few | - | TRBJ1-1 | TRBV30 | TGTGCCTGGAGTGTCCTCGGTGGCACTGAAGCTTTCTTT | CAWSVLGGTEAFF
- | - | TRBJ2-3 | TRBV7-6 | TGTGCCAGCAGCTTAGGACGTGGACGCACAGATACGCAGTATTTT | CASSLGRGRTDTQYF
once | - | TRBJ2-7 | TRBV5-1 | TGCGCCAGCAGCCCCATAGGTCCCCCATCCGAGCAGTACTTC | CASSPIGPPSEQYF
few | - | TRBJ1-1 | TRBV7-6 | TGTGCCAGCAGCAGACTGACAGGGAACACTGAAGCTTTCTTT | CASSRLTGNTEAFF
- | - | TRBJ2-3 | TRBV5-1 | TGCGCCAGCAGCTTGGCCTCCGGGGCTACCACAGATACGCAGTATTTT | CASSLASGATTDTQYF
- | - | TRBJ1-1 | TRBV19 | TGTGCCAGTAGTATCGGTTCGGCGAACACTGAAGCTTTCTTT | CASSIGSANTEAFF
- | TRBD2 | TRBJ2-7 | TRBV19 | TGTGCCAGTAGTATCGAGGCTAGCGGGAGAGGTTCCCTGTACGAGCAGTACTTC | CASSIEASGRGSLYEQYF
- | TRBD1 | TRBJ1-2 | TRBV19 | TGTGCCAGTAGTAGCGGGACAGGGGGATCGGTGAACTATGGCTACACCTTC | CASSSGTGGSVNYGYTF
- | TRBD1 | TRBJ2-7 | TRBV19 | TGTGCCAGTAGTACGGGACAGGGGACGTACGAGCAGTACTTC | CASSTGQGTYEQYF
- | TRBD1 | TRBJ2-7 | TRBV7-6 | TGTGCCAGCAGCTTACTTGGACAGGGGGCTTACGAGCAGTACTTC | CASSLLGQGAYEQYF